This T cell receptor (beta chain) appears in the sequencing data of a study of CD8 T cells in Susac syndrome. Study context: The Susac syndrome patients were therapy-naive, on corticosteroids, or on intravenous immunoglobulin alone at blood draw.

Concerning this clonotype itself: Its antigen is still unknown.

This CDR3 spans 16 amino acids. V trimming: 3 bases; J trimming: 4 bases; junction bases outside the gene matches: 6. The study, taken as a whole, reports: Susac-specific public clones in total CD8+ repertoires numbered roughly 17; in CD8+ TEMRA repertoires, they numbered about five.

Random hexamers were used to reverse transcribe an amount of roughly 0.5 to 1 ug RNA. One entry per CDR3 protein results from TCRdb running MiXCR on the immunoSEQ multiplex PCR reads. The sample has approximately 74,000 distinct CDR3 sequences; approximately 93% are singletons. The sequence derives from a human donor with Susac syndrome. Sequencing input: CD8+ T cells from PBMCs. The chain has TRBV12-3 or TRBV12-4 and TRBJ2-1; 10 nucleotides line up with TRBD2. The DNA for the CDR3 is TGTGCCAGCAGTTTGAGGACTAGCGGTCCGTACAATGAGCAGTTCTTC. It translates to CASSLRTSGPYNEQFF.